This TCR beta chain was sequenced in a study of T cells in Graves' hyperthyroidism and ophthalmopathy (dated by TCRdb to the late 2010s). Context from the whole study: To identify distinguishing TCR V-J signatures, a discovery cohort of 100 or so patients was used, comprising 40 to 45 with Graves' ophthalmopathy and under 60 with stable Graves' hyperthyroidism. In addition, the study compared T-cell repertoires in thyroid tissue and in blood from five or six Graves' hyperthyroidism patients. Prospective prediction of ophthalmopathy was tested in an independent validation cohort consisting of 18 to 20 hyperthyroidism patients and some 16 patients who later progressed to ophthalmopathy. The approximately 100 discovery patients were randomly split 7:3 into training and test sets. After blood sampling, hyperthyroidism patients were treated with methimazole at a starting dose of 30 mg daily, and ophthalmopathy patients were treated with high-dose intravenous methylprednisolone. According to the paper, TCR Vbeta CDR3 sequencing was carried out on approximately 140 peripheral blood samples, which came from more than 40 ophthalmopathy, around 74 hyperthyroidism and roughly 17 progressor patients. Beyond this particular receptor, the publication reports: Ophthalmopathy was separated from stable hyperthyroidism by a 13 V-J signature model, with approximately 86% sensitivity and roughly 81% specificity obtained in cross-validation and 80%/75% obtained in testing. In validation, progression to ophthalmopathy was predicted by the model with 65% to 71% sensitivity and 72% to 85% specificity, a median of about 6.8 months before onset. No statistical method was used to fix the sample size in advance, and group allocation was not hidden from the investigators. Most expanded thyroid clonotypes (frequency above 0.001) were also detected in blood, suggesting blood repertoires may reflect thyroid immune responses.

Any patient with an uncontrolled infection, another autoimmune disease, pregnancy or lactation was excluded. Clinical symptoms, serum thyroxine and TRAb, thyroid ultrasound, and orbital computed tomography formed the basis for the diagnoses. Total RNA was extracted using Trizol reagent, and RNA quality was assessed on an Agilent 2100 Bioanalyzer. The CDR3 runs 13 residues from the cysteine to the phenylalanine. The retained sequence is limited to the CDR3, 39 bases, with the frame set at the first base. As encoded in the germline V gene (reference sequence), CDR1 is LNHNV while CDR2 is YYDKDF. A note on this clonotype: The specificity of this receptor is unknown. The junction differs from germline at one of its ends, possibly a read error.

TCR beta CDR3 regions were amplified from RNA transcripts. The first round of RT-PCR for the TCR CDR3 was performed with the HTBI primer set and the Qiagen OneStep RT-PCR kit. Libraries were constructed in a second round of multiplex PCR, after which size selection and purification were carried out. The libraries were sequenced on an Illumina HiSeq2000 using paired-end 100 bp reads. The authors processed their data as follows. Raw data were processed with SOAPnuke, discarding reads with adapters, uncalled bases, mean Phred below 15, or no exact constant-primer or identifier match. High-quality paired reads were merged with COPE v1.2.5, and unique nucleotide sequences were defined as clonotypes. Clonotypes were aligned to IMGT TRBV, TRBD and TRBJ reference segments using MiTCR v1.1. Only V-J combinations with frequency above 0.0001, covering approximately 99% of repertoires, were analysed. The TCS score was defined as the ratio of F50 (clonal expansion) to E x V (chaos), calculated using BLOSUM62-based TCRdist between CDR3 peptides within each V-J. Welch's t-statistics and random forest reduced 514 V-J features to 13, which were used in a naive Bayes classifier (R e1071). The similarity between thyroid and blood repertoires was quantified using the Morisita-Horn index. The public reads were run again by TCRdb, first through fastp at Q25 and then through MiXCR, and only productive beta chains were kept. Under each unique CDR3 protein, matching rows form one entry showing the most common genes and DNA. For this entry, the V and J calls and clone size follow TCRdb and not the study's own pipeline. Recorded for this sample are about 570,000 distinct CDR3 sequences; more than 45% of them occurred a single time. The ten most abundant clones make up under 20% of the sample.

This receptor was obtained from an adult woman with Graves' disease, either hyperthyroidism or ophthalmopathy (not recorded which). The sequence links TRBV15 to TRBJ2-7, and perhaps TRBD1 as D gene, on 5 matching bases. Specimen: peripheral blood or thyroid tissue (not recorded which). CDR3 loop: CAASSDQGYEQYF. The nucleotide sequence reads as follows: TGTGCCGCCAGCAGCGACCAGGGCTACGAGCAGTACTTC.